This T cell receptor beta chain was profiled in a study of CD8+ T cells in alopecia areata. With 6 bases clipped from V and 4 bases from J, the junction kept 4 bases outside the gene matches. This CDR3 comprises 12 residues. Germline V lookup: CDR1 SQVTM, CDR2 ANQGSEA. General study results and limits: Higher clonality and more expanded CD8+ clones appeared in lesional than normal scalp. Resident alphabeta T-cell populations of normal skin are likewise subject to sequencing in scalp samples.

Extraction and reverse transcription of RNA yielded cDNA as the sequencing template. Assay used: immunoSEQ multiplex PCR; TCRdb lists only in-frame clones, some missing. The data show about 140,000 clones, 55% seen once. As concerns this clone: Its antigen is as yet unknown.

The chain uses TRBV29-1 and TRBJ1-1, with TRBD1 identical over 8 bases. The specimen was CD4+ T cells sorted from blood. This clonotype was obtained from a human donor in good health. For the CDR3, the DNA is TGCAGCGTGTCGACAGGGGCCACTGAAGCTTTCTTT. Translation gives CSVSTGATEAFF.